The T cell receptor beta chain described here comes from a study of blood T cell repertoires in COVID-19. Across the study: Samples of COVID-19 (acute and convalescent) were obtained from the United States, Italy and Spain. Nucleic acid was either cDNA or gDNA, and it came from T cells, B-cell-depleted T cells, or PBMCs.

This CDR3 spans 16 amino acids. V shed 4 bases, J shed 8 bases, and the junction held 9 bases outside the gene matches. Germline V CDR1 and CDR2: MDHEN, SYDVKM. Authors' processing steps: Reference gene primer amplification gave nucleated cell count estimates. Sequenced by immunoSEQ multiplex PCR; TCRdb stores in-frame clones only, minus some. The V and J calls and clone size were taken over from that table, and D and trimming were inferred from the DNA. The profile shows around 210,000 clones, around three quarters of them singletons. This clone has more than one count but fewer than ten. This TCR was recovered from a woman between 65 and 79 years old with acute or convalescent COVID-19. This chain links TRBV28 with TRBJ2-1, with TRBD2 identical over 12 bases. The source material was peripheral blood. The CDR3 sequence: CASSSLAGGRGDEQFF. Written as DNA, the CDR3 is TGTGCCAGCAGTTCCCTAGCGGGGGGGAGAGGGGATGAGCAGTTCTTC.